These T cell receptor beta chains were read from a single sample in a study of control samples from healthy donors and cancer patients. Some clones are missing from TCRdb's copy, which holds only in-frame ones; the method was immunoSEQ multiplex PCR. The table lists roughly 100,000 clones, under 95% of them singletons. The sample was blood. The receptors were gathered from a woman between 18 and 29 years old in good health. The CDR3 runs from the conserved cysteine through the conserved F or W. The D gene is left open where the match is weak. For some rows the clone size is stated as once, few or many, or as a class when expanded; others skip it.

D	V	size	J	DNA	CDR3
-	TRBV6-5	-	TRBJ1-2	TGTGCCAGCAGGGAGAGGGAATCCCGAAACTATGGCTACACCTTC	CASRERESRNYGYTF
-	TRBV19	-	TRBJ2-3	TGTGCCAGTAGTATCATCGGTGGCAGGGTGGTCACAGATACGCAGTATTTT	CASSIIGGRVVTDTQYF
TRBD1	TRBV7-9	-	TRBJ2-5	TGTGCCAGCAGCGGAGGACAGGGTGAGGTGGAGACCCAGTACTTC	CASSGGQGEVETQYF
-	TRBV7-6	-	TRBJ1-4	TGTGCCAGCAGCGGCTCCGGGGAGGGGACAATTAATGAAAAACTGTTTTTT	CASSGSGEGTINEKLFF
-	TRBV3-1/TRBV3-2	-	TRBJ2-1	TGTGCCAGCAGCCAAGATACCGGACCTTACAATGAGCAGTTCTTC	CASSQDTGPYNEQFF
-	TRBV6-5	-	TRBJ2-7	-	CASSSSGGPGNEQYF
TRBD2	TRBV7-9	-	TRBJ2-7	TGTGCCAGTATTGGCGGGAGTGACTACGAGCAGTACTTC	CASIGGSDYEQYF
TRBD2	TRBV7-3	-	TRBJ2-7	TGTGCCAGCAGCAGTCTAGCGGGAGACGCGTACGAGCAGTACTTC	CASSSLAGDAYEQYF
-	TRBV6-1	-	TRBJ2-2	TGTGCCAGCAGTGACCTGACAGGCATCCACACCGGGGAGCTGTTTTTT	CASSDLTGIHTGELFF
-	TRBV29-1	-	TRBJ2-5	TGCAGCGTTGAAGAGGGGTCGGAGACCCAGTACTTC	CSVEEGSETQYF
-	TRBV5-6	-	TRBJ2-1	TGTGCCAGCAGCCCAGGACAGCAGAGCTCCTACAATGAGCAGTTCTTC	CASSPGQQSSYNEQFF
-	TRBV19	once	TRBJ1-4	TGTGCCAGTAGGGAGACAGCAACTAATGAAAAACTGTTTTTT	CASRETATNEKLFF
-	TRBV5-4	-	TRBJ1-2	TGTGCCAGCAGCGTGGACGGTCTTGGCTACACCTTC	CASSVDGLGYTF
-	TRBV5-6	-	TRBJ2-1	TGTGCCAGCAGCTATGGGCGAAATGAGCAGTTCTTC	CASSYGRNEQFF
-	TRBV30	-	TRBJ1-6	TGTGCCTGGAGCCCAAGGCGGGCTACAGTGGGCGATTCACCCCTCCACTTT	CAWSPRRATVGDSPLHF
-	TRBV11-2	-	TRBJ2-5	TGTGCCAGCAGCTCACCGGGGAGGAAAGAGACCCAGTACTTC	CASSSPGRKETQYF
-	TRBV6-1	-	TRBJ2-2	TGTGCCAGCAGTGAAGCGCGCGGCGGGGAGCTGTTTTTT	CASSEARGGELFF
-	TRBV4-3	-	TRBJ1-1	TGCGCCAGCAGCCAAGATCAGGCGAGAGGTGAAGCTTTCTTT	CASSQDQARGEAFF
-	TRBV29-1	-	TRBJ1-1	TGCAGCGCCTCCGGGGGGCGGGACACGAACACTGAAGCTTTCTTT	CSASGGRDTNTEAFF
-	TRBV7-8	-	TRBJ1-1	TGTGCCAGCAGCTTAGAAGGGGGAGGAGCTTTCTTT	CASSLEGGGAFF
-	TRBV30	-	TRBJ2-4	TGTGCCTGGAGTGTTGGAGGGGGAATAAACATTCAGTACTTC	CAWSVGGGINIQYF
-	TRBV10-1	-	TRBJ2-2	TGCGCCAGCAGTGAGACGGGAGCCGGGGAGCTGTTTTTT	CASSETGAGELFF
-	TRBV18	-	TRBJ1-1	TGTGCCAGCTCACCTAATCCAAACACTGAAGCTTTCTTT	CASSPNPNTEAFF
TRBD2	TRBV5-1	once	TRBJ2-1	TGCGCCAGCAGCTTGGCTAGCGGGGGGCCCCCAGAGTTCTTC	CASSLASGGPPEFF
-	TRBV13	-	TRBJ2-5	TGTGCCAGCAGCTTAGAGAAGCAAGAGACCCAGTACTTC	CASSLEKQETQYF
-	TRBV28	-	TRBJ2-3	TGTGCCAGCACCCTGACTAGTGGGGTCACAGATACGCAGTATTTT	CASTLTSGVTDTQYF
-	TRBV19	-	TRBJ2-1	TGTGCCAGTAGTATCTTGGTCAGCTCCTACAATGAGCAGTTCTTC	CASSILVSSYNEQFF
-	TRBV19	few	TRBJ2-7	TGTGCCAGCGGGACAATGAGCTCCTACGAGCAGTACTTC	CASGTMSSYEQYF
-	TRBV13	-	TRBJ2-7	TGTGCCAGCAGCCCCCGGGGGCACCAATACGAGCAGTACTTC	CASSPRGHQYEQYF